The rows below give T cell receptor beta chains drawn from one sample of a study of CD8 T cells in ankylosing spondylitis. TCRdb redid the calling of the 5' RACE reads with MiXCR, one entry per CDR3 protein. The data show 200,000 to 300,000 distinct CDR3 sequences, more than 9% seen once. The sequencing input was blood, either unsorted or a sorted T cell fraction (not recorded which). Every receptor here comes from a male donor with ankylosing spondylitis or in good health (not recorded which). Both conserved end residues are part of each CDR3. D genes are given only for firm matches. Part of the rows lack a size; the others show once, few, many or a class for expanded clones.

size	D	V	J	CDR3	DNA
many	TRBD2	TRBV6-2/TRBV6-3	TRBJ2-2	CASFLSGRRNGELFF	TGTGCCAGCTTTCTCAGCGGGAGAAGGAACGGGGAGCTGTTTTTT
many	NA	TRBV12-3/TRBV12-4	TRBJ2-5	CASSLQGPGESQYF	TGTGCCAGCAGTTTACAGGGTCCCGGTGAGAGTCAGTACTTC
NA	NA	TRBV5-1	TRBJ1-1	CASREGPGTEAFF	TGCGCCAGCAGGGAGGGGCCGGGCACTGAAGCTTTCTTT
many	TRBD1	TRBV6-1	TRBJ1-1	CASSERGRGDTEAFF	TGTGCCAGCAGTGAACGGGGCAGGGGGGACACTGAAGCTTTCTTT
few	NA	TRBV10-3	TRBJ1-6	CAISELAGPNSPLHF	TGTGCCATCAGTGAGCTTGCAGGCCCAAATTCACCCCTCCACTTT
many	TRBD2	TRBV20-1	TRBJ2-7	CSAQTMKLAGATGYEQYF	TGCAGTGCGCAGACGATGAAGCTAGCGGGAGCTACCGGCTACGAGCAGTACTTC
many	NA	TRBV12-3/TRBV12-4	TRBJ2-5	CASRGLFQETQYF	TGTGCCAGCAGAGGGCTCTTCCAAGAGACCCAGTACTTC
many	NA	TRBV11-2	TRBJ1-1	CASSAGRVTEAFF	TGTGCCAGCAGCGCTGGGCGGGTGACTGAAGCTTTCTTT
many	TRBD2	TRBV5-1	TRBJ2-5	CASSSGTSGYQETQYF	TGCGCCAGCAGCTCCGGGACTAGCGGGTACCAAGAGACCCAGTACTTC
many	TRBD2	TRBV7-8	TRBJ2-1	CASSPIGDYPGSYNEQFF	TGTGCCAGCAGCCCAATCGGGGACTACCCTGGCTCCTACAATGAGCAGTTCTTC
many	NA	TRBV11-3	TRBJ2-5	CASSAGVQETQYF	TGTGCCAGCAGCGCAGGGGTTCAAGAGACCCAGTACTTC
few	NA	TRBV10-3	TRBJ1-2	CAISDPRGYTF	TGTGCCATCAGTGACCCCCGTGGCTACACCTTC
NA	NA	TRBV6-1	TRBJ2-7	CASSTSPGLPEEQYF	TGTGCCAGCAGTACCTCACCAGGGCTTCCTGAGGAGCAGTACTTC
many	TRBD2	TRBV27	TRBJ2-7	CASRPGTGGTSGTGEQYF	TGTGCCAGCAGACCCGGGACAGGTGGGACTAGCGGGACGGGTGAGCAGTACTTC